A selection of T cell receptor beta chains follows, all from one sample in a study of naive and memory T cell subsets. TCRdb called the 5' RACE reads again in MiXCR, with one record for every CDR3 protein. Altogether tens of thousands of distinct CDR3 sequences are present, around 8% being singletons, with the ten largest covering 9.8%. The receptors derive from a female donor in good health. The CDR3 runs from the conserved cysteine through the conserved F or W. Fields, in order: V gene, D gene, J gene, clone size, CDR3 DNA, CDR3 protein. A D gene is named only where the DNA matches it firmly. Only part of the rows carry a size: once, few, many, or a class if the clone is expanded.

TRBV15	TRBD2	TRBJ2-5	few	TGTGCCACCAGCACAACGAAGCGGGGGGTGGTGACCCAGTACTTC	CATSTTKRGVVTQYF
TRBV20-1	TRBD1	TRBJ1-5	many	TGCAGTGCTAGAGGTGACAGGGGCAATCAGCCCCAGCATTTT	CSARGDRGNQPQHF
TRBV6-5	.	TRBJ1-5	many	TGTGCCAGCAGTTACTCTGGCAGGGGAGGGGGTAGCAATCAGCCCCAGCATTTT	CASSYSGRGGGSNQPQHF
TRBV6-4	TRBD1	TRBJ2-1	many	TGTGCCAGCAGTGATATTGGGACAGGGTGGAATGAGCAGTTCTTC	CASSDIGTGWNEQFF
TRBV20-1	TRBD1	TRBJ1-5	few	TGCAGTGCTCCCGAACCGACAGGGGAGAATCAGCCCCAGCATTTT	CSAPEPTGENQPQHF
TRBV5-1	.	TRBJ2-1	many	TGCGCCAGCAGCGGGGGGGGCTTCGATGAGCAGTTCTTC	CASSGGGFDEQFF
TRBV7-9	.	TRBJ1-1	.	TGTGCCAGCAGCCGGGAGGCTGAAGCTTTCTTT	CASSREAEAFF
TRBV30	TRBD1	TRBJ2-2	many	TGTGCCTGGAGTACCGGGACAGTGAACACCGGGGAGCTGTTTTTT	CAWSTGTVNTGELFF
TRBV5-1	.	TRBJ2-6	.	TGCGCCAGCAGCTTCCCTAAGTTCTCTGGGGCCAACGTCCTGACTTTC	CASSFPKFSGANVLTF
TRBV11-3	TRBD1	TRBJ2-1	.	TGTGCCAGCAGCTTAGCAGGGACAGGGACCAATGAGCAGTTCTTC	CASSLAGTGTNEQFF
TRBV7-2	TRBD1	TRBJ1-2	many	TGTGCCAGCAGCTCAAACTGGGACAGGAGACACTTC	CASSSNWDRRHF
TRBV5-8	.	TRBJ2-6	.	TGTGCCAGCAGCCTGATTCGACCCTCTGGGGCCAACGTCCTGACTTTC	CASSLIRPSGANVLTF
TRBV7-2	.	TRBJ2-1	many	TGTGCCAGCAGCTTGACCGGCCGGGAGACCTACAATGAGCAGTTCTTC	CASSLTGRETYNEQFF
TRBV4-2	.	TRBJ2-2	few	TGTGCCAGCGGCACCCCAGGGACGACCGGGGAGCTGTTTTTT	CASGTPGTTGELFF
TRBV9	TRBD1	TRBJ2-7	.	TGTGCCAGCAGCGTAGGGATCACTGGGACAGGGTTGAGCGAGCAGTACTTC	CASSVGITGTGLSEQYF
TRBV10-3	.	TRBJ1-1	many	TGTGCCATCAGTCGAGGGGGTGGAAACACTGAAGCTTTCTTT	CAISRGGGNTEAFF
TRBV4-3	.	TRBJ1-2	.	TGCGCCAGCAGCCAAGATAGGGTCGCAGTCTCAGGCTATGGCTACACCTTC	CASSQDRVAVSGYGYTF
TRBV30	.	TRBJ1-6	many	TGTGCCTGGAGTGTACTAAGGGGAAATTCACCCCTCCACTTT	CAWSVLRGNSPLHF
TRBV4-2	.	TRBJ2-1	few	TGTGCCAGCAGGAAAGACAATGAGCAGTTCTTC	CASRKDNEQFF
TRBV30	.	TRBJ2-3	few	TGTGCCTGGAGTTCTCCGGGACCTTATCCAGATACGCAGTATTTT	CAWSSPGPYPDTQYF
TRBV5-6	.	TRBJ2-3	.	TGTGCCAGCAGCTTGCCCGTCACAGATACGCAGTATTTT	CASSLPVTDTQYF
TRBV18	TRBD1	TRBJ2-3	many	TGTGCCAGCTCACAACTTCTACAGGGGGCGTCTGATACGCAGTATTTT	CASSQLLQGASDTQYF
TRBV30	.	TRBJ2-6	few	TGTGCCTGGCGTCTCCAAACCATCCGAAGAGTCTCTGGGGCCAACGTCCTGACTTTC	CAWRLQTIRRVSGANVLTF
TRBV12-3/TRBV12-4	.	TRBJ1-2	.	TGTGCCAGCAGTTTTTTGGGGGATGCGAGCTATGGCTACACCTTC	CASSFLGDASYGYTF
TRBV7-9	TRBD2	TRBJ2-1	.	TGTGCCAGCAGCCTGGGGGGGGACTTCAATGAGCAGTTCTTC	CASSLGGDFNEQFF
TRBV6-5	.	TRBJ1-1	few	TGTGCCAGCAGGTCCACTCAGGGTGGTGTGGCTGAAGCTTTCTTT	CASRSTQGGVAEAFF
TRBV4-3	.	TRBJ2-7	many	TGCGCCAGCAGCCCCTGGTTAAGCTCCTACGAGCAGTACTTC	CASSPWLSSYEQYF
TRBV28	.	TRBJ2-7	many	TGTGCCAGCAGTTTTTTTCCTGACGAGCAGTACTTC	CASSFFPDEQYF
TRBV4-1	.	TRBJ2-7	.	TGCGCCAGCAGCCAAGATAACGAGCAGTACTTC	CASSQDNEQYF
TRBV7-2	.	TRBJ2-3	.	TGTGCCAGCAGCCCGGAACTAGCAGATACGCAGTATTTT	CASSPELADTQYF
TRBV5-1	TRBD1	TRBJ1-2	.	TGCGCCAGCAGGGAGGACAGGGAGGCGAGTGGCTACACCTTC	CASREDREASGYTF
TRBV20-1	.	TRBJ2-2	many	TGCAGTGCTAGGATGGGGCGGGTGAACACCGGGGAGCTGTTTTTT	CSARMGRVNTGELFF